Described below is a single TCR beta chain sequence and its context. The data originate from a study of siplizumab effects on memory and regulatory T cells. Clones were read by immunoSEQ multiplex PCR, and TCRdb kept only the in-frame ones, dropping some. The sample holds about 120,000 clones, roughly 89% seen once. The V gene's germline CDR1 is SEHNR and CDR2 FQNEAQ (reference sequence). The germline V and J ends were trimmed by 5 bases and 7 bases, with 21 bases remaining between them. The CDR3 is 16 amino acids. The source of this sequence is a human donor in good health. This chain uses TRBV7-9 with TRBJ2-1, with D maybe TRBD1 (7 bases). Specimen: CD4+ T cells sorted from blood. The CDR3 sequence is CASSPHGGGASNEQFF. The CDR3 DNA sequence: TGTGCCAGCAGCCCCCATGGAGGGGGCGCGAGTAATGAGCAGTTCTTC.